A selection of T cell receptor beta chains follows, all from one sample in a study of metastatic and nonmetastatic thyroid tumors. TCRdb re-clonotyped the PCR reads via MiXCR. Here the sample spans about 20,000 clones, about 24% being singletons. The sequenced sample was tumor tissue. The receptor set was obtained from a female donor with papillary thyroid cancer or a benign thyroid nodule (not recorded which). Some clones in this sample may be carry-over from other donors' samples. CDR3s include the opening cysteine and the closing phenylalanine or tryptophan. Each record gives: J gene, clone size, V gene, D gene, CDR3 DNA, CDR3 protein. The D gene is left open where the match is weak. Size tells how often a clone was seen (once, few, many) or the class of an expanded clone, and some rows leave it out.

>TRBJ1-1|.|TRBV20-1|TRBD1
TGCAGTGCTAGCCGCACAGGGGGTCCTTTCTTT
CSASRTGGPFF
>TRBJ1-4|.|TRBV27|.
TGTGCCAGCAGCCTGGGGAAAGAGAATGAAGAACTGTTTTTT
CASSLGKENEELFF
>TRBJ2-1|many|TRBV24-1|TRBD1
TGTGCCACCAGCGGGACAGGGGGCGATGACGGGAGTCGCCGGCAGTTCTTC
CATSGTGGDDGSRRQFF
>TRBJ2-5|many|TRBV27|.
TGTGCCAGCAGCCCCAGCGCAGCCCAAGAGACCCAGTACTTC
CASSPSAAQETQYF
>TRBJ1-1|.|TRBV9|TRBD1
TGTGCCAGCAGCAGACAGGGACACAGGAACACTGAAGCTTTCTTT
CASSRQGHRNTEAFF
>TRBJ2-2|.|TRBV5-1|TRBD2
TGCGCCAGCACGGACGGGGGGAACGGGGAGCTGTTTTTT
CASTDGGNGELFF
>TRBJ2-7|.|TRBV12-3/TRBV12-4|.
TGTGCCAGCAGTCTCCCCCGCGCCTACGAGCAGTACTTC
CASSLPRAYEQYF
>TRBJ2-7|medium-sized|TRBV28|TRBD1
TGTGCCAGCAGACGGGACAGGGTGAGTGAGCAGTACTTC
CASRRDRVSEQYF
>TRBJ1-3|many|TRBV29-1|.
TGCAGCGTTAGCGCAGGGTACTCTGGAAACACCATATATTTT
CSVSAGYSGNTIYF
>TRBJ2-6|.|TRBV28|.
TGTGCCATCAGTGGGCAGAGGCAGAGCTCTGGGTCCAACGTCCTGACTTTC
CAISGQRQSSGSNVLTF
>TRBJ2-3|few|TRBV27|TRBD2
TGTGCCAGCAGTTTTCGCGGGAGGGAGGCAGATACGCAGTATTTT
CASSFRGREADTQYF
>TRBJ2-5|many|TRBV7-6|.
TGTGCCAGCAGCTTAGTTCAAGAGACCCAGTACTTC
CASSLVQETQYF
>TRBJ2-7|many|TRBV5-8|TRBD1
TGTGCCAGCAGGGGACAGGGGGCGTACGAGCAGTACTTC
CASRGQGAYEQYF
>TRBJ1-1|.|TRBV5-1|TRBD1
TGCGCCAGCAGCTTGGACAGGGGTATGAACACTGAAGCTTTCTTT
CASSLDRGMNTEAFF
>TRBJ2-3|many|TRBV11-1|.
TGTGCCAGCAGCTTAATACCGGGACCGTTCTATAACACAGATACGCAGTATTTT
CASSLIPGPFYNTDTQYF
>TRBJ2-5|many|TRBV28|.
TGTGCCAGCAGTTCGGGGGAGACCCAGTACTTC
CASSSGETQYF
>TRBJ2-3|medium-sized|TRBV19|TRBD1
TGTGCCAGTAGTATAGGTTGGACAGGGGGCGCGTCAGATACGCAGTATTTT
CASSIGWTGGASDTQYF
>TRBJ2-2|.|TRBV6-1|TRBD1
TGTGCCAGCACCTCCCCGTCGCAGGGGGCAGTCGGGGAGCTTTTTTTT
CASTSPSQGAVGELFF
>TRBJ2-7|.|TRBV11-2|TRBD2
TGTGCCAGCAGCTCTCTAGCGGGTCGGGGCTACGAGCAGTACTTC
CASSSLAGRGYEQYF
>TRBJ2-7|few|TRBV6-1|TRBD1
TGTGCCAGCAGTGAAAGACAGGGTTTCTCCTACGAGCAGTACTTC
CASSERQGFSYEQYF
>TRBJ1-2|many|TRBV10-3|.
TGTGCCATCAGTGAGTCAAGGGGTAACTATGGCTACACCTTC
CAISESRGNYGYTF
>TRBJ2-2|once|TRBV9|.
TGTGCCAGCAGCTTGGGCCCGAACACCGGGGAGCTGTTTTTT
CASSLGPNTGELFF
>TRBJ1-5|few|TRBV12-3/TRBV12-4|.
TGTGCCAGCAGTCCGGGGCCTGCACTTATACTCAATCAGCCCCAGCATTTT
CASSPGPALILNQPQHF
>TRBJ1-2|medium-sized|TRBV5-1|TRBD1
TGCGCCAGCAGCCCGGACAGGGGTTTTGGCTACACCTTC
CASSPDRGFGYTF
>TRBJ2-1|.|TRBV29-1|TRBD2
TGCATCGGGGGGGTGACTACTTACAATGAGCAGTTCTTC
CIGGVTTYNEQFF
>TRBJ1-5|many|TRBV20-1|.
TGCAGTGCTCAAGGATACAGAAGTTTCAATCAGCCCCAGCATTTT
CSAQGYRSFNQPQHF
>TRBJ2-5|many|TRBV7-2|TRBD2
TGTGCCAGCAGCTTAACTCAGACTAGCGGACAAGAGACCCAGTACTTC
CASSLTQTSGQETQYF